Listed below are T cell receptor beta chains from one sample, sequenced in a study of blood T cell repertoires in COVID-19. Sequenced by immunoSEQ multiplex PCR; TCRdb stores in-frame clones only, minus some. Of over 100,000 clones in the sample, around 82% were seen once. Sequencing was performed on peripheral blood. The receptors here all came from a human donor in a cohort sampled during active or convalescent COVID-19. Both conserved end residues are part of each CDR3. The D gene is left open where the match is weak. A row's size may be missing; if present it is once, few, many or a size class.

TGTGCCAGCAGTTACGGACAGTCTCTCTCTGGAAACACCATATATTTT	CASSYGQSLSGNTIYF	.	.	TRBV6-5	TRBJ1-3
TGCGCCAGCAGCGCCCCTAGCGGGAGCTCCTACGAGCAGTACTTC	CASSAPSGSSYEQYF	TRBD2	.	TRBV5-1	TRBJ2-7
TGTGCCAGCAGTTTAACGGGTCAGCCCCAGCATTTT	CASSLTGQPQHF	.	.	TRBV28	TRBJ1-5
TGTGCCAGCAGCTTGGGACCGAGGTTCATAGGTACGCAGTATTTT	CASSLGPRFIGTQYF	.	.	TRBV5-6	TRBJ2-3
TGTGCCAGCAGTCGCGAACTTACCGGGACAGGGGGCGCTCAGGTTGGCTACACCTTC	CASSRELTGTGGAQVGYTF	TRBD1	.	TRBV6-6	TRBJ1-2
TGTGCCCTACACAACCGGGACAGGGTTACCGGGGAGCTGTTTTTT	CALHNRDRVTGELFF	TRBD1	.	TRBV7-9	TRBJ2-2
TGTGCCACCAGATTAGGGTCGGGGGGGGCCGGGAATGAGCAGTTCTTC	CATRLGSGGAGNEQFF	TRBD2	few	TRBV24-1	TRBJ2-1
TGTGCCAGCGTAGCCGGCACAGATACGCAGTATTTT	CASVAGTDTQYF	.	.	TRBV28	TRBJ2-3
TGTGCCAGCTCCAGGGGTCCCTACGAGCAGTACTTC	CASSRGPYEQYF	.	.	TRBV12-3/TRBV12-4	TRBJ2-7
TGCGCCAGCAGCTTCACTAGCGGGAGCGCCGGGGAGCTGTTTTTT	CASSFTSGSAGELFF	TRBD2	few	TRBV5-1	TRBJ2-2
TGTGCCAGCAGCTCTACACTTGGGGCATATTATGGCTACACCTTC	CASSSTLGAYYGYTF	.	.	TRBV7-6	TRBJ1-2
TGTGCCAGCAGTCTATCCGGGCGGGAGAGGGGGGTGTATACGCAGTATTTT	CASSLSGRERGVYTQYF	.	.	TRBV28	TRBJ2-3
TGTGCCAGCAGTTTTCGGAGGGCAACTAGCTCCTATAATTCACCCCTCCACTTT	CASSFRRATSSYNSPLHF	.	.	TRBV27	TRBJ1-6